Below are 25 T cell receptor beta chains sequenced from a single sample in a study of T cells expressing NK-cell markers (dated by TCRdb to the early 2020s). Libraries were built with 5' RACE. For sequencing, an Illumina HiSeq 2000 was employed. The reads, reprocessed by TCRdb, yield one row per CDR3 protein sequence and no DNA. The table held for this sample gives 400,000 to 450,000 distinct CDR3 sequences. Jointly, the top ten make up about 7.3% of the sample. Sequenced sample: blood T cells: a sorted CD56 or NKG2C T cell subset, CD4+ or CD8+ T cells, or bulk PBMC T cells (not recorded which). The receptor source for this set is a woman between 18 and 69 years old in good health.

The V and J genes are TRBV12-3 or TRBV12-4 and TRBJ2-1; TCRdb designates TRBD2, a call that cannot be tested without DNA. The CDR3 is 14 residues long. The CDR3 here is CASSPGTRGYEQFF.

V gene TRBV12-3 or TRBV12-4 combines with J gene TRBJ2-2; TCRdb calls TRBD1, which cannot be checked without DNA. This CDR3 has 14 residues. The CDR3: CASSLGTGIWELFF.

This chain uses TRBV7-9 with TRBJ2-1; the D gene TCRdb calls, TRBD1, cannot be checked with no DNA. Germline values: CDR1 SEHNR, CDR2 FQNEAQ (reference sequence). CDR3 length equals 16 residues. This CDR3 is CASRTLGQGSYNEQFF.

This sequence joins TRBV12-3 or TRBV12-4 and TRBJ1-1; TCRdb designates TRBD1, a call that cannot be tested without DNA. This CDR3 comprises 15 residues. The CDR3 protein is CASSEPGRGNTEAFF.

The chain employs TRBV9 and TRBJ1-6. This CDR3 comprises 17 residues. CDR1 is SGDLS and CDR2 is YYNGEE in the germline V gene. The CDR3 loop reads CASSESDVIRGYSPLHF.

This chain uses TRBV3-1 with TRBJ2-1; TCRdb reports TRBD1, a call that lacks DNA to check it against. From germline, CDR1 is LGHDT and CDR2 YNNKEL (reference sequence). The CDR3 has 11 amino acids. This CDR3 is CASSQGDSEFF.

The rearrangement joins TRBV18 to TRBJ1-1. Germline-derived CDR1 and CDR2 are KGHSH and LQKENI. This CDR3 region has 13 residues. The CDR3 region is CASSVDSNTEAFF.

The rearrangement links TRBV6-1 to TRBJ1-1; the TCRdb D gene call, TRBD1, has no DNA to confirm it. This CDR3 has 14 residues. Germline V gene data show CDR1 as MNHNS and CDR2 as SASEGT. This CDR3 reads CASRTGAERTEAFF.

The J gene is TRBJ1-1, the V gene TRBV7-3; TCRdb calls TRBD1, which cannot be checked without DNA. From germline, CDR1 is SGHTA and CDR2 FQGTGA. The length of the CDR3 is 17 residues. The CDR3 sequence: CASSLIPTAPMNTEAFF. Variable domain in full (rest from reference TRBV7-3 and TRBJ1-1): GAGVSQTPSNKVTEKGKYVELRCDPISGHTALYWYRQSLGQGPEFLIYFQGTGAADDSGLPNDRFFAVRPEGSVSTLKIQRTERGDSAVYLCASSLIPTAPMNTEAFFGQGTRLTVV.

The chain recombines TRBV28 with TRBJ2-5; the TCRdb D gene call, TRBD1, has no DNA to confirm it. Per germline, CDR1 MDHEN and CDR2 SYDVKM. The CDR3 spans 13 residues. The CDR3 region is CASTWGGKETQYF.

The genes are TRBV12-3 or TRBV12-4 and TRBJ2-7; TCRdb reports TRBD2, a call that lacks DNA to check it against. The CDR3 consists of 15 residues. The CDR3 is CASRQLAGHSYEQYF.

This chain joins TRBV2 and TRBJ2-1; TCRdb lists TRBD2, though no DNA is available to test this call. The CDR3 totals 16 residues. Per germline, CDR1 SNHLY and CDR2 FYNNEI. CDR3 protein: CASRQRDFRGNNEQFF.

The chain employs TRBV29-1 and TRBJ2-7; there is no DNA to check the TCRdb D call of TRBD1. Germline lookup yields CDR1 SQVTM and CDR2 ANQGSEA. This CDR3 comprises 12 residues. The CDR3 reads CSVGQGTDEQYF.

The chain links TRBV6-1 to TRBJ2-3. In germline, CDR1 is MNHNS, CDR2 SASEGT. The CDR3 consists of 14 residues. CDR3 residues: CASSGNWGADTQYF.

V and J are TRBV6-2 or TRBV6-3 and TRBJ1-2; TCRdb outputs TRBD1, but without DNA this stays unchecked. Germline lookup yields CDR1 MNHEY and CDR2 SVGEGT. This CDR3 has 14 amino acids. The CDR3 reads CASSYDPRQYGYTF.

CDR3: CASSQRGTSGWNEQFF. The gene calls are TRBV18 and TRBJ2-1; TCRdb's D call of TRBD2 is untestable without DNA. Germline assignment: CDR1 KGHSH and CDR2 LQKENI. This CDR3 comprises 16 residues.

The chain couples TRBV6-5 to TRBJ1-1; no DNA is available, so the TRBD1 call from TCRdb remains unchecked. Germline CDR1 MNHEY, CDR2 SVGAGI. The CDR3 has 15 residues. CDR3 region: CASSLPRTGQAEAFF.

The gene calls are TRBV2 and TRBJ2-3. The CDR3 totals 11 residues. The V gene's germline CDR1 is SNHLY and CDR2 FYNNEI. CDR3 in amino acids: CASSSVDTQYF.

CDR3 amino acids: CASSDHVAGLSSYNERFF. The genes are TRBV6-1 and TRBJ2-1; TCRdb's D call, TRBD2, is unchecked because there is no DNA. Per the germline V gene, CDR1 is MNHNS and CDR2 is SASEGT. There are 18 residues in the CDR3.

The rearrangement uses TRBV5-6 and TRBJ2-2; TCRdb names TRBD2, which stays unverified in the absence of DNA. The CDR3 totals 16 residues. From germline, CDR1 is SGHDT and CDR2 YYEEEE. This chain's CDR3 is CASSSVTSGNTGELFF.

The rearrangement links TRBV2 to TRBJ2-7. The CDR3 contains 11 residues. The germline CDR1 and CDR2 sequences are SNHLY and FYNNEI. The CDR3: CASSKRNEQYF.

J is TRBJ1-1 and V is TRBV27; TCRdb designates TRBD1, a call that cannot be tested without DNA. Looked up from germline, CDR1 is MNHEY and CDR2 is SMNVEV (reference sequence). This CDR3 has 12 amino acids. The CDR3 here is CASSRKDRAAFF.

The CDR3 sequence is CSVEGLDPRETQYF. The chain is built from TRBV29-1 and TRBJ2-5; TCRdb names TRBD2, which stays unverified in the absence of DNA. The CDR3 is 14 amino acids. Germline V CDR1 and CDR2: SQVTM, ANQGSEA.

The chain is built from TRBV15 and TRBJ2-1; as DNA is missing, the TRBD2 call by TCRdb cannot be tested. Per germline, CDR1 LNHNV and CDR2 YYDKDF (reference sequence). The CDR3 has 16 amino acids. CDR3 amino acids: CATSRRTSGTGDEQFF.

The rearrangement joins TRBV7-3 to TRBJ2-2; without DNA, the TCRdb call of TRBD1 cannot be checked. The CDR3 loop spans 15 amino acids. Germline V gene sequence: CDR1 SGHTA, CDR2 FQGTGA. This chain's CDR3 is CASTPGGEPSGELFF.